Given below is one T cell receptor (beta chain) in context. This table comes from immunoSEQ multiplex PCR, and its TCRdb copy is limited to in-frame clones, with some not included. This table has about 140,000 clones, more than 80% appearing once. This record comes from a study of T cell responses to AZD1222 COVID-19 vaccine. The clonotype was recovered from an adult who received the MenACWY meningococcal vaccine as a control. Material: peripheral blood, obtained 28 days after the second dose of the MenACWY control vaccine.

Here the CDR3 DNA reads TGTGCCAGCAGCTTAAGTGGCGGGACGTACAATGAGCAGTTCTTC. This translates into CASSLSGGTYNEQFF. The chain uses TRBV7-3 and TRBJ2-1; weak D call: TRBD2 (6 bases). Germline V CDR1 and CDR2: SGHTA, FQGTGA. This CDR3 region has 15 residues. Trimming stripped 1 base from V and 4 bases from J, with 11 bases between.